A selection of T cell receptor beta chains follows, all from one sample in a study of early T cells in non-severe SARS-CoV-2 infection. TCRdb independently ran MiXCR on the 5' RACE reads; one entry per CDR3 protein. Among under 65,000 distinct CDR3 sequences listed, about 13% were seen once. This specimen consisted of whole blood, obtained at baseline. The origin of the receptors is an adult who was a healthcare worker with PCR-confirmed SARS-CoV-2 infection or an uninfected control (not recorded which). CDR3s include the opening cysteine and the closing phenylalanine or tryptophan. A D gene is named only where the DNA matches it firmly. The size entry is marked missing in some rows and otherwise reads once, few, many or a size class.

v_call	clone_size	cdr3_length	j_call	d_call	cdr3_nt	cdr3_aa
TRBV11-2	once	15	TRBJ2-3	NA	TGTGCCAGCAGCTTAGGCTGGCGTGGCACAGATACGCAGTATTTT	CASSLGWRGTDTQYF
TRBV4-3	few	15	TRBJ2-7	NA	TGCGCCAGCAGCCAAGATGAAGGGAACTCCTACGAGCAGTACTTC	CASSQDEGNSYEQYF
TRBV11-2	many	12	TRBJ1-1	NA	TGTGCCAGCGGCGAGCGGAACACTGAAGCTTTCTTT	CASGERNTEAFF
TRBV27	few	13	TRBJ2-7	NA	TGTGCCAGCAGTTTGCAGGGGCAACACGAGCAGTACTTC	CASSLQGQHEQYF
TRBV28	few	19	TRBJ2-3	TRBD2	TGTGCCAGCAATCGACTGCTGGGGGGGTTCGGGACTAGCACAGATACGCAGTATTTT	CASNRLLGGFGTSTDTQYF
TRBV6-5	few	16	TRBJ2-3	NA	TGTGCCAGCAGTTACTCGACTCCCCCGGGGACGGATACGCAGTATTTT	CASSYSTPPGTDTQYF
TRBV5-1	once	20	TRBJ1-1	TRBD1	TGCGCTAGCAGCTTGGCCAGTCGTCCCCGGACAGGGCCCTTTGGCACTGAAGCTTTCTTT	CASSLASRPRTGPFGTEAFF
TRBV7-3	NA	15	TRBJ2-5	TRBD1	TGTGCCAGCAGCCCCTCAGGACAGGGGAGGAAGACCCAGTACTTC	CASSPSGQGRKTQYF
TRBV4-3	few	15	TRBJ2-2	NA	TGCGCCAGCAGCCAAGAAAGGACAGTTACCGGGGAGCTGTTTTTT	CASSQERTVTGELFF
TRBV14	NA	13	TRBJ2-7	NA	TGTGCCAGCAGCCAAGCCGCGTCATACGAGCAGTACTTC	CASSQAASYEQYF
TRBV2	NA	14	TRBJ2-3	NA	TGTGCCAGCAGGCCTGGGGAGCACACAGATACGCAGTATTTT	CASRPGEHTDTQYF
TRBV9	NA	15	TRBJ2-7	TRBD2	TGTGCCAGCAGCGGACTAGCGGGGGGGCCATCCGAGCAGTACTTC	CASSGLAGGPSEQYF
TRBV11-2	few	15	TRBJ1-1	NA	TGTGCCAGCAGCCCCGCGTGGGGAGGGGGCACTGAAGCTTTCTTT	CASSPAWGGGTEAFF
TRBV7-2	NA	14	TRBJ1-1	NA	TGTGCCAGCAGCTTCACAGGAATGAACACTGAAGCTTTCTTT	CASSFTGMNTEAFF
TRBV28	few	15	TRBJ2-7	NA	TGTGCCAGCAGTTTAGGGTCAGGGGTGAACTACGAGCAGTACTTC	CASSLGSGVNYEQYF
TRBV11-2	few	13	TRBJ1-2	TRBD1	TGTGCCAGCAGCTTAGCGGGACAGCCGGGCTACACCTTC	CASSLAGQPGYTF
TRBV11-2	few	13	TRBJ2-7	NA	TGTGCCAGCAGCTTAGGACACCACTACGAGCAGTACTTC	CASSLGHHYEQYF
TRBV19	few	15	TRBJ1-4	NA	TGTGCCAGTAGGGATCGGGCTGGGACTAATGAAAAACTGTTTTTT	CASRDRAGTNEKLFF
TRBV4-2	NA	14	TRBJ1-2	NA	TGTGCCAGCAGCCCCTCAGGGGCTAGCTATGGCTACACCTTC	CASSPSGASYGYTF
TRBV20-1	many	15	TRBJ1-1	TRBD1	TGCAGTGCTTTGGGACAGGGGACAATGAACACTGAAGCTTTCTTT	CSALGQGTMNTEAFF
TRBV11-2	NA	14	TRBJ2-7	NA	TGTGCCAGCAGCCCCCTTAAGGGGCGAGGGGAGCAGTACTTC	CASSPLKGRGEQYF
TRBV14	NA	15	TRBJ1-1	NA	TGTGCCAGCAGCCAAGATGGGAAGGGGACCACTGAAGCTTTCTTT	CASSQDGKGTTEAFF
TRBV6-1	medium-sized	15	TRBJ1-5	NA	TGTGCCAGCAGTGGAGTCTCGGGGATTTCACAGCCCCAGCATTTT	CASSGVSGISQPQHF
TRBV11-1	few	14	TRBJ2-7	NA	TGTGCCAGCTCCCGGAACAGGGCGGGGGACGAGCAGTACTTC	CASSRNRAGDEQYF
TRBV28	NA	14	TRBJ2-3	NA	TGTGCCAGCAGCCCCGGGAGATACACAGATACGCAGTATTTT	CASSPGRYTDTQYF
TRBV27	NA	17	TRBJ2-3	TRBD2	TGTGCCAGCAGTTTATTAGCGGGGGGTCTTGGCACAGATACGCAGTATTTT	CASSLLAGGLGTDTQYF
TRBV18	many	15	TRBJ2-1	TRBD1	TGTGCCAGCTCACTTCAAGGGGGCATTTCCGATGAGCAGTTCTTC	CASSLQGGISDEQFF
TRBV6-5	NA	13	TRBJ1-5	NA	TGTGCCAGCAGTTACTCAGGGGATCAGCCCCAGCATTTT	CASSYSGDQPQHF
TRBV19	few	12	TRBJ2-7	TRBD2	TGTGCCAGTAGTACTAGCGGGTACGAGCAGTACTTC	CASSTSGYEQYF